The source of this TCR beta chain is a study of T-cell memory formation after mild COVID-19. Overall study findings and caveats: Cross-reactive memory seemingly joined, as some responding clones were found in pre-infection memory.

TCRdb called the 5' RACE reads again in MiXCR, with one record for every CDR3 protein. The sample has about 90,000 distinct CDR3 sequences, about 12% seen once. On this clonotype itself: The target antigen is unknown.

The CDR3 has 14 amino acids. The germline V gene encodes CDR1 SGHRS and CDR2 YFSETQ. Trimming at V came to 5 bases and at J to 4 bases, leaving 8 bases not matched to a gene. The specimen was PBMCs or a T cell subset sorted from them (not recorded which). V is TRBV5-1 and J is TRBJ2-7; 8 nucleotides align to TRBD2. The clonotype was recovered from an adult woman who had mild COVID-19 (a few samples of this study predate the infection). Cell type and time point are not known. The CDR3 DNA reads TGCGCCAGCAGTCCTACTAGCGGCCCTTACGAGCAGTACTTC. Its translation is CASSPTSGPYEQYF.